This T cell receptor beta chain was identified in a study of shared clonotypes between healthy human individuals. Germline CDR1 MDHEN, CDR2 SYDVKM. This CDR3 has 15 residues. The V gene end was trimmed by 5 bases and the J gene end by 6 bases; junction bases not matched to a gene: 10. In regard to this clone: Its antigen is not known.

A CD45RA-negative memory subset and a CD45RA+ naive subset were separated from the CD4+ cells. Study observations and caveats: Clonotype sharing among the donors was expected to vary with sequencing depth.

An even split of each subset's genomic DNA across several immunoSEQ plates was performed. Method: immunoSEQ multiplex PCR; TCRdb's copy keeps in-frame clones and lacks some. The sample lists over 1.5 million clones, approximately 98% occurring once. Input material: naive CD4+ T cells sorted from blood. Subset here: CD45RA+ positively selected. The clonotype originates from a man younger than 45 in good health. This sequence joins TRBV28 and TRBJ1-1; 9 bases align to TRBD1. The CDR3 sequence is CASSPRTGAGAEAFF. DNA for the CDR3: TGTGCCAGCAGTCCGCGGACAGGGGCAGGCGCTGAAGCTTTCTTT.